This TCR beta chain was identified during a study of tumor-infiltrating lymphocytes in primary liver carcinoma. Across the whole study: Staged T1-T3 N0M0, the tumors had sizes that ranged from roughly 4.2 to 10 cm across. Roughly 3.5 to 7.13 million productive TCRbeta reads were obtained per sample, with similar numbers across tissue types.

On this clonotype: Its antigen is still unknown. One junction end does not reproduce the germline sequence, and a read error may be involved.

The authors took blood RNA from unsorted whole blood and also extracted germline DNA. Overall study findings and caveats: The overlap of tumor-adjacent and tumor-blood pairs was smaller than that of tumor region pairs.

The germline gives CDR1 SGHDT, CDR2 YYEEEE. CDR3 size: 16 residues. TCR beta cDNA was prepared out of roughly 520 ng total RNA by means of a constant-region primer. Three nested multiplex PCR rounds, a slightly modified ARM-PCR method, built the TCR beta libraries. TRBV1-TRBV30 forward primers and a C-beta reverse primer were used in the first two PCR rounds, which each ran for approximately 10 cycles. TCRdb re-analysed the multiplex PCR reads in MiXCR, keeping a single row per CDR3 protein. The repertoire has about 320,000 distinct CDR3 sequences, less than 75% of them found once; the top ten carry roughly 10%.

The genes are TRBV5-6 and TRBJ1-2; D call uncertain. Sequencing input: peripheral blood. The receptor comes from a man aged 40-55 years with primary liver carcinoma and hepatitis B virus infection. CDR3 nucleotide sequence: TGTGCCAGCACGCCCACCCGACTAGGCACATCCTATGACTACACCTTC. Residues: CASTPTRLGTSYDYTF.